The 9 T cell receptor beta chains in this list originate from one sample, sequenced in a study of regulatory T cells in long-lasting Graves disease. As to time point: newly diagnosed GD, antithyroid drugs for less than 3 months. PBMC-extracted RNA yielded the TCR library. Both iRepertoire HTBI primers and Arm-PCR of CDR3 regions were used to build the TCR beta libraries. TCRdb recomputed calls from the multiplex PCR reads with MiXCR, one row per CDR3 protein. The sample lists about 540,000 distinct CDR3 sequences, about 14% occurring once. The sample was also linked to a second study, of T cells in Graves' hyperthyroidism and ophthalmopathy.

Sequenced material: peripheral blood mononuclear cells (PBMCs), taken at new diagnosis, from a patient treated with antithyroid drugs. The receptors come from a man aged 25-45 years with Graves disease.

The genes are TRBV20-1 and TRBJ1-1, with 8 bases matching TRBD1. CDR1 and CDR2 from the germline V gene are DFQATT and SNEGSKA (reference sequence). With 6 bases clipped from V and 4 bases from J, the junction kept 4 bases outside the gene matches. The CDR3 length is 12 residues. This chain's CDR3 is CSAKTGGTEAFF. The CDR3 bases are TGCAGTGCAAAAACAGGGGGCACTGAAGCTTTCTTT.

This clonotype was found many times. This chain links TRBV7-2 with TRBJ2-2, with D tentatively TRBD1 or TRBD2 (7 bases each). The V end lost 5 bases, the J end lost 3 bases, and 10 bases lay between the germline ends. The CDR3 has 14 residues. From germline, CDR1 is SGHTA and CDR2 FQGNSA. CDR3 coding DNA: TGTGCCAGCAGCCCAGGGGGGGACACCGGGGAGCTGTTTTTT. This sequence encodes CASSPGGDTGELFF.

This clonotype was seen many times. The chain is built from TRBV2 and TRBJ2-4, with D hard to call. This CDR3 has 16 amino acids. The germline V gene encodes CDR1 SNHLY and CDR2 FYNNEI. V shed 0 bases and J shed 0 bases, with 9 bases lying between them. Here the CDR3 DNA reads TGTGCCAGCAGTGAAGCAGGTCGGACAGCCAAAAACATTCAGTACTTC. This sequence encodes CASSEAGRTAKNIQYF.

This clonotype came up a few times. The rearrangement links TRBV7-9 to TRBJ2-7; D is uncertain. With 3 bases removed from V and 6 bases from J, the gap between germline ends came to 15 bases. The length of the CDR3 is 14 residues. Germline CDR1 and CDR2: SEHNR and FQNEAQ (reference sequence). The CDR3 coding sequence is TGTGCCAGCAGCTTGGCGCCCCAGGCCACCGAGCAGTACTTC. It yields the protein CASSLAPQATEQYF.

This clonotype was seen more than once but under ten times. This chain uses TRBV29-1 with TRBJ1-2; the D gene is possibly TRBD1 (5 bases). The CDR3 contains 16 residues. CDR1 is SQVTM and CDR2 is ANQGSEA in the germline V gene. Deletions cut 5 bases from V and 3 bases from J, with 22 bases between. CDR3 bases: TGCAGCGTTACCTCCGGGGACCCCGTCGGGGACTATGGCTACACCTTC. Its protein is CSVTSGDPVGDYGYTF.

This chain joins TRBV4-1 and TRBJ2-7, with D perhaps assigned TRBD1 or TRBD2 (5 bases each). Trimming removed 5 bases at V and 0 bases at J, with 14 bases between. The germline gives CDR1 MGHRA, CDR2 YSYEKL. The CDR3 runs 15 residues. The CDR3 loop is CASSSGTAYSYEQYF. The CDR3 DNA sequence: TGCGCCAGCAGCTCCGGGACCGCATACTCCTACGAGCAGTACTTC.

CDR3 amino acids: CASSIRGQAVSNQPQHF. CDR3 DNA: TGTGCCAGTAGTATAAGGGGTCAGGCAGTAAGCAATCAGCCCCAGCATTTT. The chain joins TRBV19 to TRBJ1-5; D might be TRBD1 (5 bases). Germline assignment: CDR1 LNHDA and CDR2 SQIVND (reference sequence). The CDR3 totals 17 residues. V shed 2 bases and J shed 1 base, with 15 bases lying between them. The full variable domain, in which reference TRBV19 and TRBJ1-5 provide the parts outside the CDR3, is DGGITQSPKYLFRKEGQNVTLSCEQNLNHDAMYWYRQDPGQGLRLIYYSQIVNDFQKGDIAEGYSVSREKKESFPLTVTSAQKNPTAFYLCASSIRGQAVSNQPQHFGDGTRLSIL.

This chain uses TRBV6-1 with TRBJ2-2; the D gene is possibly TRBD2 (6 bases). Trimming removed 6 bases from V and 2 bases from J, with 13 bases in between. The CDR3 has 15 residues. The V gene's germline CDR1 is MNHNS and CDR2 SASEGT. The CDR3 spells CASRSGTYNTGELFF. The DNA for the CDR3 is TGTGCCAGCAGGTCCGGGACTTACAACACCGGGGAGCTGTTTTTT.

In its sample, this clonotype was seen many times. The chain joins TRBV12-3 or TRBV12-4 to TRBJ2-1, with TRBD2 identical over 8 bases. This CDR3 is 16 amino acids long. The V gene end was trimmed by 2 bases and the J gene end by 0 bases; junction bases not matched to a gene: 3. The CDR3 DNA reads as TGTGCCAGCAGTTTATTTCTAGCGGGCTCCTACAATGAGCAGTTCTTC. This sequence encodes CASSLFLAGSYNEQFF.